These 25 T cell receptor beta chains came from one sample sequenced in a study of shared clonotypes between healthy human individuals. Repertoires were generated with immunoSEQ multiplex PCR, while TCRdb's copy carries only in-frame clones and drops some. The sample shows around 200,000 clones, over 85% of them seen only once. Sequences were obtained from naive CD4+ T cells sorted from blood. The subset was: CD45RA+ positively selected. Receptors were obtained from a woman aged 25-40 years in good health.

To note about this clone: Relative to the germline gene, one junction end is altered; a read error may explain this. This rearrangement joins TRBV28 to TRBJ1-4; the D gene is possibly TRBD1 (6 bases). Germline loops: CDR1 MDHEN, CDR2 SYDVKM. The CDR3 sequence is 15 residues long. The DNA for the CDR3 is TGTGCCTGCAGTTTAGGCGGACAGTCGAATGAAAAACTGTTTTTT. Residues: CACSLGGQSNEKLFF.

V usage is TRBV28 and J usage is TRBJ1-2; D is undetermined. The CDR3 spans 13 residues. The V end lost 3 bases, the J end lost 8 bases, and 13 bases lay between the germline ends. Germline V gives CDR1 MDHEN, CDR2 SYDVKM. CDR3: CASSFSDLRGYTF. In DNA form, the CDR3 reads TGTGCCAGCAGTTTTTCGGACCTTAGGGGCTACACCTTC.

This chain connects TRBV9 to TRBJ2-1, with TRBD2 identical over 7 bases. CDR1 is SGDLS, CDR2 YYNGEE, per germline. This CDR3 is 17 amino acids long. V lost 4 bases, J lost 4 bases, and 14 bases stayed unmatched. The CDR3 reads CASSHRQLAAIYNEQFF. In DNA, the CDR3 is TGTGCCAGCAGCCATCGCCAGCTAGCGGCTATATACAATGAGCAGTTCTTC.

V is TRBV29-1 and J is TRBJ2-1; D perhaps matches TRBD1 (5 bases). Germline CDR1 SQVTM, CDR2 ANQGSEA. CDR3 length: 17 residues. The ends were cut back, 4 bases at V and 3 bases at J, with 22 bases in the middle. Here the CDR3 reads CSVVGQGSWSYYNEQFF. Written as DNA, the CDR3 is TGCAGCGTTGTTGGACAAGGGTCTTGGAGCTACTACAATGAGCAGTTCTTC.

Here the CDR3 reads CASSLPRRGIYEQYF. DNA for the CDR3: TGTGCCAGCAGCTTGCCCAGGAGGGGGATCTACGAGCAGTACTTC. This sequence joins TRBV5-6 and TRBJ2-7, with D perhaps assigned TRBD1 or TRBD2 (6 bases each). The CDR3 contains 15 residues. Germline CDR1 and CDR2: SGHDT and YYEEEE. V was pared by 1 base and J by 3 bases, with 14 bases between.

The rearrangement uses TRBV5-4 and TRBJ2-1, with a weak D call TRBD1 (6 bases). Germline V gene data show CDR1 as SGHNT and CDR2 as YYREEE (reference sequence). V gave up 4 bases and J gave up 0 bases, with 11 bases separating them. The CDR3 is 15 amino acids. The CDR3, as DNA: TGTGCCAGCAGCCCGACGACAGGCTCCTACAATGAGCAGTTCTTC. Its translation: CASSPTTGSYNEQFF.

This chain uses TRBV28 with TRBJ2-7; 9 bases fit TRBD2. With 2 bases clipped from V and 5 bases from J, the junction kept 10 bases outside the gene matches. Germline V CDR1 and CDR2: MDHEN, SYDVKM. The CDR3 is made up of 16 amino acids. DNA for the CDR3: TGTGCCAGCAGTTTAGTGAGTCTAGCGGGAATGAACGAGCAGTACTTC. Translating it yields CASSLVSLAGMNEQYF.

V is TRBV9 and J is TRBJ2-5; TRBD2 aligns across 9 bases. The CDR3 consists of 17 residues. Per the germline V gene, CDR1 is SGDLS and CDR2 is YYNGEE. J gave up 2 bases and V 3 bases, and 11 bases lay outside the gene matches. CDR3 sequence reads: CASSAPPLAGRQETQYF. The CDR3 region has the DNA TGTGCCAGCAGCGCCCCCCCTCTAGCGGGAAGGCAAGAGACCCAGTACTTC.

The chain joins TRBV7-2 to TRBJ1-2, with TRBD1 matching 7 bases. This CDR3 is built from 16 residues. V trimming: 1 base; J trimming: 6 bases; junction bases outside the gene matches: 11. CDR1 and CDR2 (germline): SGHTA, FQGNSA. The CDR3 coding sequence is TGTGCCAGCAGCTTAGGATCACTACAGGGGCGGAATGGCTACACCTTC. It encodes CASSLGSLQGRNGYTF.

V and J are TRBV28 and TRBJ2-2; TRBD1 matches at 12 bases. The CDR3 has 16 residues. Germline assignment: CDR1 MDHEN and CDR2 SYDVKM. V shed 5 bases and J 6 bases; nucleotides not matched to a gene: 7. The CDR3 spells CASSPPGQGAPGELFF. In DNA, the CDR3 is TGTGCCAGCAGTCCCCCGGGACAGGGGGCCCCCGGGGAGCTGTTTTTT.

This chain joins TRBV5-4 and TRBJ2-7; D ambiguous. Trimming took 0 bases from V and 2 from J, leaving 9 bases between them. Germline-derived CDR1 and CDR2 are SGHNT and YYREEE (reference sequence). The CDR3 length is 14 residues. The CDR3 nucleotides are TGTGCCAGCAGCTTGGCCGGTCAGACCTACGAGCAGTACTTC. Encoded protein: CASSLAGQTYEQYF.

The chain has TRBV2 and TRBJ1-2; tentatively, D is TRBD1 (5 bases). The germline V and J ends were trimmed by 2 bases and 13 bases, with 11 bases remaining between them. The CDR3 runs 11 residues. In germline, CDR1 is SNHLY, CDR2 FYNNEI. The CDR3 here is CASSELQGGTF. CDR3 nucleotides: TGTGCCAGCAGTGAACTTCAGGGTGGCACCTTC.

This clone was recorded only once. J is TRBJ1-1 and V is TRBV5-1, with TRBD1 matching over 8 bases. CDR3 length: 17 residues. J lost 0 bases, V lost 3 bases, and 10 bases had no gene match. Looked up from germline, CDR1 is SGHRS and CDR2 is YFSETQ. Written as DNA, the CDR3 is TGCGCCAGCAGCTCACCTGGACAGGGCGTCATGAACACTGAAGCTTTCTTT. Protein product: CASSSPGQGVMNTEAFF.

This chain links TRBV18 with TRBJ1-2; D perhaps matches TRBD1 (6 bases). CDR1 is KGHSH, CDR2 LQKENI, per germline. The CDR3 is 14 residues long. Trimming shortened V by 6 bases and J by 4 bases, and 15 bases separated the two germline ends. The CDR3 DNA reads TGTGCCAGCTCCAACAGGGAGGGGATCTATGGCTACACCTTC. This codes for CASSNREGIYGYTF.

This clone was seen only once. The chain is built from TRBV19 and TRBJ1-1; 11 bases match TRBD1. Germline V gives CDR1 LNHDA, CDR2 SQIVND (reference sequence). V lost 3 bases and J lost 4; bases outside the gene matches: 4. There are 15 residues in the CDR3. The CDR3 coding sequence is TGTGCCAGTAGTATGGCGGGGACAGGGGGCACTGAAGCTTTCTTT. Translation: CASSMAGTGGTEAFF.

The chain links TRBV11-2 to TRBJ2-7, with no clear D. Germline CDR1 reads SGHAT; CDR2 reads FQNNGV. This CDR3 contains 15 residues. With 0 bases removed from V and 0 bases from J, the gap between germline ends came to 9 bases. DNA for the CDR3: TGTGCCAGCAGCTTAGATCAAGTTGGCTCCTACGAGCAGTACTTC. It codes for CASSLDQVGSYEQYF.

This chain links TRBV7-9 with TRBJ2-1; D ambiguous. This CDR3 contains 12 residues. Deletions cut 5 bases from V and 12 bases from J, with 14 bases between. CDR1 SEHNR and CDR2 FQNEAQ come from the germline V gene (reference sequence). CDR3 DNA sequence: TGTGCCAGCAGCCTGGGTGCCTATCGGCAGTTCTTC. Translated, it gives CASSLGAYRQFF.

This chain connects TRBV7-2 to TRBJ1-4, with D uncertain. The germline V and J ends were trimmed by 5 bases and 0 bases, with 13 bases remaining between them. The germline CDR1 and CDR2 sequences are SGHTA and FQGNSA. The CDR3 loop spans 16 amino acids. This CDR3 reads CASSPRPFATNEKLFF. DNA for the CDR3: TGTGCCAGCAGCCCACGGCCTTTCGCAACTAATGAAAAACTGTTTTTT.

The CDR3 reads CAISEVRDEQYF. The DNA of the CDR3 is TGTGCCATCAGTGAGGTAAGGGACGAGCAGTACTTC. The chain uses TRBV10-3 and TRBJ2-7; unclear D gene. This CDR3 comprises 12 residues. Germline CDR1 ENHRY, CDR2 SYGVKD. V lost 2 bases and J 5 bases, leaving 7 bases between the germline ends.

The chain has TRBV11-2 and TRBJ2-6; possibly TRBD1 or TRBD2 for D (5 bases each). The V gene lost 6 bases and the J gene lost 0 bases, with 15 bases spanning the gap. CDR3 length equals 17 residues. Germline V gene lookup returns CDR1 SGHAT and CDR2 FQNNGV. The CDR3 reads CASRAPGRNSGANVLTF. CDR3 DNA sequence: TGTGCCAGCAGAGCCCCGGGACGGAACTCTGGGGCCAACGTCCTGACTTTC.

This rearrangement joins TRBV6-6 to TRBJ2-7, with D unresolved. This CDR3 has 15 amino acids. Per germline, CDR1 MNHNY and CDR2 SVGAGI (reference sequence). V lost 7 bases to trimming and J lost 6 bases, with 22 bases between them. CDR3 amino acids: CASKTESYPSSEQYF. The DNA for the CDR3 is TGTGCCAGCAAGACGGAGAGCTACCCAAGTAGCGAGCAGTACTTC.

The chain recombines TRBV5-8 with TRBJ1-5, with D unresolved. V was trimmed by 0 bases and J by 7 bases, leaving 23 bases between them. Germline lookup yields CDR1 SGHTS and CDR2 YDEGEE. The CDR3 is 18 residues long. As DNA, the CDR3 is TGTGCCAGCAGCTTGGTCTCTTTCGGTTTTGAGCCAAGACAGCCCCAGCATTTT. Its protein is CASSLVSFGFEPRQPQHF.

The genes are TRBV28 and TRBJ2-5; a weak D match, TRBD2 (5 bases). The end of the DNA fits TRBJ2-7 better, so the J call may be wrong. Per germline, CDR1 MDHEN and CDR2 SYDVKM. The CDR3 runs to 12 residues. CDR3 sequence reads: CASSYNGNEQYF. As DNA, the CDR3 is TGTGCCAGCAGTTATAACGGGAACGAGCAGTACTTC.

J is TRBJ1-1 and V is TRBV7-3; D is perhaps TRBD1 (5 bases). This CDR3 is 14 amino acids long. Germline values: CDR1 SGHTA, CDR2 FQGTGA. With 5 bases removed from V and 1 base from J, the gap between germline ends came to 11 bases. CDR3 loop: CASSANGANTEAFF. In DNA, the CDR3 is TGTGCCAGCAGCGCGAACGGGGCGAACACTGAAGCTTTCTTT.

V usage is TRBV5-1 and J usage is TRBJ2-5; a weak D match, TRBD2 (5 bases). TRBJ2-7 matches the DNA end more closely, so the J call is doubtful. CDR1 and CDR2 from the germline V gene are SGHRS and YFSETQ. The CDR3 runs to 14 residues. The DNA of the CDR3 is TGCGCCAGCAGCTTTTCGAGCGGCACCTACGAGCAGTACTTC. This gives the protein CASSFSSGTYEQYF.